The rows below give T cell receptor beta chains drawn from one sample of a study of blood T cell repertoires in COVID-19. TCRdb keeps only in-frame clones here, not all; method: immunoSEQ multiplex PCR. The table lists about 170,000 clones, around four fifths of them singletons, with approximately 15% in the top ten. The specimen sequenced was peripheral blood. The receptors here all came from a woman aged 70-85 years with COVID-19, enrolled during active disease. Both conserved end residues are trimmed from each CDR3. Expanded clones are given a class, and other clones once, few, many or no size at all.

clone_size v_call cdr3_aa
NA TRBV3-1/TRBV3-2 ASSRRDTEAF
NA TRBV23-1 ASSHPEKQGADDEQY
NA TRBV5-1 ASSWGQENSPLH
NA TRBV30 AWSGRGGTTNYGYT
NA TRBV19 ASSRAERSEQY
NA TRBV30 AWSVPLANYGYT
NA TRBV3-1/TRBV3-2 ASSQGPINEQF
NA TRBV6-5 ASRVLAGFYNEQF
NA TRBV18 ASSLRDNQETQY
NA TRBV7-2 ASSRAGSPLH
once TRBV20-1 SASGGLFTDTQY
NA TRBV5-1 ASLPGAPGTGELF
NA TRBV3-1/TRBV3-2 ASSRTGADQPQH
NA TRBV27 ASSSPGLAGASSYEQY
NA TRBV13 ASSSYRTSGSTGELF
NA TRBV29-1 SASLISPNYGYT
NA TRBV5-1 ASSSGTSGVTQY
NA TRBV5-1 ASSPPGQGFHEQY
NA TRBV27 ASSRRAGANTGELF
NA TRBV6-5 ASSLTYNQPQH